This T cell receptor (beta chain) was sequenced during a study of blood T cell repertoires in COVID-19. About the study: Acute-phase and convalescent COVID-19 samples originated in the United States, Italy and Spain. Sources were T cells, B-cell-depleted T cells, or PBMCs; the material itself was cDNA or gDNA.

Trimming at V came to 3 bases and at J to 7 bases, leaving 5 bases not matched to a gene. This CDR3 spans 13 amino acids. Germline-derived CDR1 and CDR2 are LNHDA and SQIVND (reference sequence). In the study's own analysis: How many nucleated cells were present was estimated from reference gene primer amplification. Sequencing used immunoSEQ multiplex PCR; TCRdb keeps in-frame clones, though not all of them. V, J and clone size reflect that table, while D and trimming were determined from the DNA. The sample holds 380,000 or so clones, more than 80% seen once. Specimen: peripheral blood. The V gene is TRBV19, the J gene TRBJ1-2, with 7 bases aligning to TRBD1. This receptor was obtained from a man aged 35-49 years with acute or convalescent COVID-19. The CDR3 region is CASSIDRVGGYTF. The CDR3, as DNA: TGTGCCAGTAGTATCGACAGGGTAGGTGGCTACACCTTC.